This entry features one T cell receptor beta chain sequence. Its antigen remains unknown. This specimen comes from a study of CD8+ T cells in alopecia areata. The study, taken as a whole, reports: Elevated clonality characterized lesional scalp relative to normal scalp, particularly in alopecia totalis/universalis. Resident alphabeta T cells of normal skin are also sequenced in scalp samples.

Investigators isolated RNA and reverse transcribed it into cDNA to act as the sequencing template. Only in-frame clones appear in the TCRdb table, and some are missing; sequencing was by immunoSEQ multiplex PCR. The data hold about 200,000 clones, with just over 55% observed a single time. This CDR3 region has 13 residues. V was pared by 3 bases and J by 7 bases, with 13 bases between. Germline V CDR1 and CDR2: MNHEY, SMNVEV (reference sequence). Sequenced: CD8+ T cells sorted from blood. The V and J genes are TRBV27 and TRBJ2-7; possible D gene TRBD2, 6 bases. This TCR derives from a human donor in good health. CDR3 residues: CASSFVGGVEQYF. DNA for the CDR3: TGTGCCAGCAGTTTCGTAGGAGGGGTAGAGCAGTACTTC.